This note documents a single T cell receptor (beta chain) sequence. What it binds is unknown. Both 60 Vbeta primers and 13 Jbeta primers went into the PCR. Generated by immunoSEQ multiplex PCR, the TCRdb table keeps only in-frame clones and is missing some. The data include about 130,000 clones; the top ten clones carry 2.5% to 3%. The V and J ends lost 1 base and 3 bases respectively, with 12 bases between them. CDR1 is SGHTA and CDR2 is FQGNSA in the germline V gene. The CDR3 contains 15 residues. The sample belongs to a study of cytomegalovirus exposure and HLA in healthy donors. The study, taken as a whole, reports: V segments that were indistinguishable, TRBV6-2 and TRBV6-3 among them, were omitted from analysis. Rates of TCR association differed by HLA locus in a later analysis, with DRB1 highest and HLA-C lowest. A later analysis, which compared TCR beta chains of equal frequency, found the HLA-associated ones more clonally expanded. Reports showed the classifier diagnosing cytomegalovirus status with high specificity and sensitivity.

This receptor was taken from a man under 40 in good health and CMV-seronegative. The chain carries TRBV7-2 and TRBJ1-1; D not resolved. The source material was PBMCs. The CDR3 DNA follows: TGTGCCAGCAGCTTAGGTGCGACAATGGACACTGAAGCTTTCTTT. Protein: CASSLGATMDTEAFF.